The 10 T cell receptor beta chains reported below all come from one sample, sequenced in a study of T cells in Graves' hyperthyroidism and ophthalmopathy. RNA transcripts yielded amplified TCR beta CDR3 regions. First-round RT-PCR of the TCR CDR3 relied on the HTBI primer set. In TCRdb, the multiplex PCR reads were re-called with MiXCR into one record per CDR3 protein. The sample holds some 550,000 distinct CDR3 sequences; about 16% are singletons and the top ten take around 3.3%. The specimen was blood. The receptor set was obtained from a woman between 40 and 50 years old with Graves' ophthalmopathy.

Ten or more counts support this clonotype. The rearrangement uses TRBV4-2 and TRBJ1-1; D gene uncertain. Trimming cost V 3 bases and J 8 bases, with 10 bases left between them. The CDR3 sequence is 12 residues long. In germline, CDR1 is LGHNA, CDR2 YNFKEQ. The CDR3 nucleotides are TGTGCCAGCAGCCAGCCTCCACGGGAAGCTTTCTTT. It is translated as CASSQPPREAFF.

The chain carries TRBV27 and TRBJ1-5; TRBD1 agrees at 9 bases. Trimming cost V 5 bases and J 9 bases; bases outside gene matches: 8. This CDR3 region has 14 residues. From germline, CDR1 is MNHEY and CDR2 SMNVEV (reference sequence). CDR3 protein: CASSPGQGGLPQHF. The CDR3 DNA reads TGTGCCAGCAGTCCGGGACAGGGTGGTTTGCCCCAGCATTTT.

This clonotype occurred a few times. V gene TRBV28 combines with J gene TRBJ1-5, with D perhaps TRBD1 (5 bases). Germline assignment: CDR1 MDHEN and CDR2 SYDVKM. Between the trimmed V and J ends, which lost 4 bases and 7 bases, there was a span of 8 bases. The CDR3 consists of 12 residues. Here the CDR3 DNA reads TGTGCCAGCAGTTGGGACCAACAGCCCCAGCATTTT. It codes for CASSWDQQPQHF. Combining the CDR3 with reference TRBV28 and TRBJ1-5 gives the whole variable domain DVKVTQSSRYLVKRTGEKVFLECVQDMDHENMFWYRQDPGLGLRLIYFSYDVKMKEKGDIPEGYSVSREKKERFSLILESASTNQTSMYLCASSWDQQPQHFGDGTRLSIL.

This clonotype has a count of ten or more. This chain connects TRBV11-2 to TRBJ2-3, with 9 bases fitting TRBD2. Germline lookup yields CDR1 SGHAT and CDR2 FQNNGV. The V segment lost 7 bases and the J segment 3 bases; nucleotides outside the gene matches: 14. The CDR3 is made up of 17 amino acids. The CDR3 sequence: CASTPGGAGGYTDTQYF. CDR3 DNA sequence: TGTGCCAGCACCCCAGGGGGAGCGGGGGGTTATACAGATACGCAGTATTTT.

Comment on this clonotype: Given a much more abundant clone one base away, this may be a read error. The genes are TRBV2 and TRBJ1-2; TRBD1 might be the D (6 bases). The CDR3 is 13 residues long. Trimming removed 6 bases at V and 5 bases at J, with 13 bases between. The germline CDR1 and CDR2 sequences are SNHLY and FYNNEI. This CDR3 reads CASRPMDRYGYTF. In nucleotides, the CDR3 is TGTGCCAGCAGGCCAATGGACAGATATGGCTACACCTTC.

The V and J genes are TRBV27 and TRBJ2-2, with D unresolved. The CDR3 consists of 12 residues. Looked up from germline, CDR1 is MNHEY and CDR2 is SMNVEV (reference sequence). Trimming pared 5 bases from V and 5 bases from J, leaving 6 bases between. CDR3 sequence (DNA): TGTGCCAGCAGTCCCCTAACCGGGGAGCTGTTTTTT. Translating gives CASSPLTGELFF.

This clonotype was detected many times. This chain joins TRBV11-2 and TRBJ2-4; D unresolved. This CDR3 spans 13 amino acids. Germline V lookup: CDR1 SGHAT, CDR2 FQNNGV. V lost 5 bases to trimming and J lost 1 base, with 6 bases between them. The CDR3 spells CASSLAAKNIQYF. DNA for the CDR3: TGTGCCAGCAGCCTGGCGGCCAAAAACATTCAGTACTTC.

Many counts were recorded for this clonotype. The chain has TRBV30 and TRBJ2-2; D gene uncertain. Germline V CDR1 and CDR2: GTSNPN, SVGIG (reference sequence). The CDR3 sequence is 13 residues long. V lost 0 bases to trimming and J lost 1 base, with 3 bases between them. The CDR3 DNA is TGTGCCTGGAGTGTACAGAACACCGGGGAGCTGTTTTTT. It specifies CAWSVQNTGELFF.

This clonotype was seen ten or more times. The rearrangement uses TRBV12-3 or TRBV12-4 and TRBJ2-7; the D gene could be TRBD1 or TRBD2 (5 bases each). The CDR3 totals 15 residues. Deletions cut 5 bases from V and 0 bases from J, with 14 bases between. The CDR3 DNA reads as TGTGCCAGCAGTCGGGGCCCTGACAGCTCCTACGAGCAGTACTTC. It encodes CASSRGPDSSYEQYF.

Ten or more counts support this clonotype. This chain connects TRBV11-2 to TRBJ2-5; 8 nucleotides align to TRBD1. This CDR3 contains 16 residues. The V gene end was trimmed by 4 bases and the J gene end by 2 bases; junction bases not matched to a gene: 9. Looked up from germline, CDR1 is SGHAT and CDR2 is FQNNGV. CDR3 residues: CASSSTTGAWQETQYF. The CDR3 nucleotides are TGTGCCAGCAGCTCAACGACAGGGGCATGGCAAGAGACCCAGTACTTC.